This T cell receptor (beta chain) was recorded in a study of cytomegalovirus exposure and HLA in healthy donors (dated 2017 in TCRdb). Concerning the study at large: According to an earlier analysis of 550 to 700 of the donors, 150 million to 200 million T cells yielded 117 million unique TCR beta sequences and approximately 300 Gb of sequence data. An early release that covered roughly 600 HLA-typed donors contained approximately 320 gigabases of sequencing data and tens of millions of unique TCR sequences. Of the roughly 400 genotyped donors, roughly 76% were placed in the genetic ancestry cluster associated with self-reported Caucasian donors. The study aimed to test whether cataloging public T cell receptors could reveal signatures of past pathogen exposure. The T cell repertoires of around 730 subjects were profiled by immunosequencing and related to cytomegalovirus serostatus. A separate validation cohort of about 110 different subjects was used in addition to the approximately 700-subject first cohort. High-throughput TCR immunosequencing, statistical association of individual TCRs with disease status, and machine learning were combined to predict cytomegalovirus infection status. To study patterns of TCR occurrence, a later analysis re-analyzed previously published TCR beta repertoires from 666 donors and added high-resolution HLA genotyping. Rather than drawing on any new phenotypic data, the later analysis identified candidate immune exposures from TCR beta sequences and the way those sequences occurred across donors. An earlier analysis of roughly 580 of the donors used high-throughput TCR beta sequencing to judge whether each TCR beta V gene segment behaved as functional or pseudogenic. Donor age, sex, ethnicity and CMV serostatus were collected together with the repertoire data. A later genetic analysis used genome-wide SNP genotypes for about three fifths of the 666 donors, treating that subset as a discovery cohort. All discovery cohort repertoires had been generated using a single sequencing platform. HLA typing covered class I and class II loci at four-digit resolution. Typing coverage varied by locus: about 620-630 donors for A, B, C, DRB1 and DQB1; 522 for DQA1; about 590 for DPA1; some 470 for DPB1. Roughly five DR-DQ haplotypes were handled as single units for association and clustering because linkage in the cohort was strong. Across 300 to 400 genotyped donors of the cohort, an average of approximately 200,000 unique TCR beta nucleotide sequences per donor were sequenced, and roughly a sixth of those sequences were non-productive.

Here is what the overall study found, with its caveats: Linkage disequilibrium might explain the correlated functional status among segregating V segments, but an unknown experimental factor could not be excluded. A few of the identified cytomegalovirus-associated TCR beta chains were confirmed in vitro to be specific for cytomegalovirus antigens. Presence/absence analyses assumed roughly uniform sequencing depth across donors, an assumption that may not hold. According to a later analysis, most CMV-associated TCR beta chains appeared to be HLA-restricted, and the HLA associations seemed to be driven largely by CMV exposure. Immune exposure information for the cohort was limited to CMV serostatus. Most TCR sequences were seen in very few donors, while some public TCRs were found in many individuals. A later analysis associated about 17,000 TCR beta sequences with specific HLA alleles at a false discovery rate of 0.05. A total of 150 to 200 TCR beta chains were listed by the study as associated with cytomegalovirus. An earlier analysis of roughly 570 of the donors showed that most TCR beta V segments appeared in productive rearrangements either about 90% or about 30% of the time, which broadly matched IMGT annotations. The cohort was sequenced for TCR beta chains only, and without alpha or paired-chain data the features that could be detected were limited. A later analysis found that HLA-associated TCR beta chains were more clonally expanded and had lower generation probabilities than equally common non-associated chains. A further reported finding was that TCR beta sequences accurately predicted the HLA-A and HLA-B alleles for most subjects in the first cohort. It was suggested by the authors that the approach could potentially be generalized to other disease states and immunological phenotypes. Assigning TCR associations to individual alleles was difficult when HLA alleles, especially DR and DQ, strongly co-occurred. A group of highly shared sequence variants was considered likely to be a technical artifact of the sequencing pipeline. Because the 87-base-pair reads could not distinguish some IMGT-functional V segments, including TRBV6-2 and TRBV6-3, those segments were excluded. According to a later analysis, TCR association rates differed among HLA loci, with DRB1 alleles showing the most associated TCRs and HLA-C alleles showing the fewest. Several of the top co-occurrence clusters appeared to be linked to parvovirus B19, influenza, CMV and Epstein-Barr virus, according to a later analysis. Approximately 16 rarely observed V segments, including chromosome 9 orphons, were excluded from the earlier analysis of almost 600 of the donors because counts were too low. A later genetic analysis reported fewer N-insertions in productive TCRs among donors in an Asian-associated ancestry cluster than the roughly 620-donor mean. The classifier was reported to diagnose cytomegalovirus status with high specificity and sensitivity in both the original and validation cohorts. Because HLA typing was unavailable for some donors at each locus, only the typed subset was used in association tests. A later genetic analysis associated a missense DCLRE1C variant with V-gene and J-gene trimming of TCR beta chains, and an independent cohort replicated the association.

From its cysteine to its phenylalanine, the CDR3 spans 15 amino acids. The only DNA kept is the CDR3, 45 bases in frame from the first base. The germline V gene (reference sequence) yields SEHNR for CDR1 and FQNEAQ for CDR2. Concerning this clone itself: Its binding antigen is unknown. Compared with germline, one end of the junction differs, possibly owing to a read error.

Library method: the immunoSEQ multiplex PCR assay. The multiplex PCR relied on a mix of 60 forward primers for TCR Vbeta segments and 13 reverse primers for TCR Jbeta segments. The CDR3 region of rearranged TCR beta genes was amplified from genomic DNA with a multiplex PCR assay. On the Illumina HiSeq System, the amplified TCR beta libraries were sequenced as 87-base-pair reads. As for the authors' bioinformatics: A later analysis counted about 80 million unique TCR beta chains across the 550 to 800 repertoires, and some 11 million of these chains were shared by at least two donors. A nearest-neighbor algorithm error-corrected the raw reads and collapsed the reads into unique sequences, merging closely related sequences to remove PCR and sequencing errors. V, D and J gene segments were assigned by aligning CDR3 sequences to IMGT reference sequences. For a sequence to be retained, a match of at least six nucleotides was required to both a V gene segment and a J gene segment. A rearrangement counted as productive if the CDR3 had no stop codons and remained in frame with V and J, and every other rearrangement counted as non-productive. Following IMGT convention, CDR3 was defined as the stretch from the second conserved V-encoded cysteine up to the conserved J-encoded phenylalanine. In an earlier analysis of approximately 500 of the donors, sequences lacking an unambiguous match to a single V gene segment were excluded. An earlier analysis of about 590 of the donors classified V segments as functional when productive rearrangements were above 56.7% and as segregating when the standard deviation between donors was above 5%. To diagnose cytomegalovirus status from the catalog of TCR beta chain sequences, a statistical classification framework was built. In a later analysis, TCR nucleotide sequences were compared against IMGT/GENE-DB human TR gene sequences so that V and J genes could be assigned. A later analysis assigned CDR3 sequences and most-parsimonious VDJ recombination scenarios with the TCRdist pipeline. In a later analysis, each TCR beta chain was defined by its CDR3 amino acid sequence together with its V-gene family, and reads without a unique V-gene family were excluded. A later analysis removed 450 to 600 highly shared, low-generation-probability nucleotide sequences to deal with suspected cross-contamination and a sequencing artifact. In a later analysis, a clonal expansion index for each public chain was calculated from normalized within-repertoire ranks of inferred template counts. A later analysis computed generation probabilities with a VDJ recombination model fitted to out-of-frame rearrangements, and checked the results against IGoR. In a later analysis, TCR-TCR, TCR-HLA and TCR-CMV co-occurrence was scored with hypergeometric tests, and a repertoire-size bias correction was applied to TCR pairs. In a later analysis, false discovery rates were estimated by permuting HLA or CMV assignments 20 times. In a later analysis, co-occurring TCRs were grouped using DBSCAN, and TCRdist sequence similarity was added for clustering within HLA-allele-positive subsets. Co-occurrence clustering excluded repertoires with fewer than 30,000 or more than 120,000 public chains, plus five with anomalous nucleotide sharing. TCRdb took over this immuneACCESS table, retaining in-frame rearrangements with V and J assigned. Such tables are incomplete; in checked studies, under half of the missing clones stem from an unresolved V gene, and the remainder is unexplained. Clonal size and the V and J genes are those of that table, whereas D and trimming came from the DNA. In all, the sample holds 85,000 to 120,000 clones, and 65% to 80% of those were seen once. The biggest ten clones account for 6.1% of the sample.

In total, more than 500 healthy bone marrow donors made up the cohort. All cohort members were sampled while nominally healthy, although unrecorded immune exposures were likely present. The donor tested CMV seropositive, placing the donor among the 250 to 350 seropositive members of the cohort. Every donor gave a peripheral blood sample, and the peripheral blood mononuclear cells from that sample were used for TCR beta sequencing. Genomic DNA was extracted from the blood cell samples with the Qiagen DNeasy Blood Extraction Kit. Material: PBMCs. The rearrangement combines TRBV7-9 with TRBJ1-1; TRBD1 is a possible D gene, resting on 5 matching bases. The source of this sequence is a woman between 50 and 59 years old in good health and CMV-seropositive. CDR3 protein: CSSSPTPGGNTEAFF. DNA sequence: TGTTCCAGCAGCCCAACCCCGGGGGGGAACACTGAAGCTTTCTTT.